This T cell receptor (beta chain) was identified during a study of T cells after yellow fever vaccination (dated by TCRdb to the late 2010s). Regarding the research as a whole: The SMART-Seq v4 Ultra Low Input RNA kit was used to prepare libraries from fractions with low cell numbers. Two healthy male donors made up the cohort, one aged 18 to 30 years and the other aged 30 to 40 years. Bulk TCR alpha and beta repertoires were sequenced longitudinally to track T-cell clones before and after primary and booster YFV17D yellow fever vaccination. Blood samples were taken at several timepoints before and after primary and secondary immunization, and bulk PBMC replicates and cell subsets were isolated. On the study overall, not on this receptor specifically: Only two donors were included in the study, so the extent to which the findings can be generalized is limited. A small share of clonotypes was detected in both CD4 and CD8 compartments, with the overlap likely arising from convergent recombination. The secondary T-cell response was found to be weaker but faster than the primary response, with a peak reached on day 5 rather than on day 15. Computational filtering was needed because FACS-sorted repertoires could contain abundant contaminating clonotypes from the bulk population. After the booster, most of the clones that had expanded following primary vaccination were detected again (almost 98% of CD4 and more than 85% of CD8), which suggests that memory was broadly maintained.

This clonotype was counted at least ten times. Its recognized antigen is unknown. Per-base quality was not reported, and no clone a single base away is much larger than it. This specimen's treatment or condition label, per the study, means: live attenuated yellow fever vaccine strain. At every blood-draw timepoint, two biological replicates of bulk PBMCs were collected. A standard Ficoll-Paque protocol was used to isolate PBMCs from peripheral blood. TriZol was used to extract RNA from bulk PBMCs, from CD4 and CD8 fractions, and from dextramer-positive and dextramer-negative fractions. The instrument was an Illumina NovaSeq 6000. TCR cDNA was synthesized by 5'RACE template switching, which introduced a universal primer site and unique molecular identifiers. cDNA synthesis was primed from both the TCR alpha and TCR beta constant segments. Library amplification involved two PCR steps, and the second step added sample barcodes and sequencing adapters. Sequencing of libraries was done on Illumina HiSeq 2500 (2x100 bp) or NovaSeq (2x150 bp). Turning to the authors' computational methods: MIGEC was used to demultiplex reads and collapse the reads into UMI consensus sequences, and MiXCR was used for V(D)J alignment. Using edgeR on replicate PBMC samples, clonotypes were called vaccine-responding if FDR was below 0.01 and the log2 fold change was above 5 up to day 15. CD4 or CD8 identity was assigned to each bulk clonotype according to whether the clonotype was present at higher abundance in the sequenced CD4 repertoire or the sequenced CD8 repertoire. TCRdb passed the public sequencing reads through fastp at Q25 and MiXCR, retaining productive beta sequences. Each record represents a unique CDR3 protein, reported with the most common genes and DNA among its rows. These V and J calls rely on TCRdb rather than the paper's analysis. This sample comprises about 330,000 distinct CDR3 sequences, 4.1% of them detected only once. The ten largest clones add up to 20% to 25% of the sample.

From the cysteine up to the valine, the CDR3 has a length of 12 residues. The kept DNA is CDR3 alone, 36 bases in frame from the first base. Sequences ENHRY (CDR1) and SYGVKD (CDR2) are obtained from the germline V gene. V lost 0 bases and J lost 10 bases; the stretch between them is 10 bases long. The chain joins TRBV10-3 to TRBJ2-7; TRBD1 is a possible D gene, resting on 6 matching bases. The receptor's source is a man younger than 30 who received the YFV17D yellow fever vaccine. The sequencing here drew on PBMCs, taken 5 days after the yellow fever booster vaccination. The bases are TGTGCCATCAGTGAGTCCACAGGGAAACAGTACGTC. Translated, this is CAISESTGKQYV.